This TCR beta chain stems from a study of human thymus T cells. Study conclusions and caveats: Unrelated individuals reportedly shared highly overlapping thymic TCR repertoires. V and J genes seemed to be used with bias in thymic and blood repertoires.

V was trimmed by 4 bases and J by 0 bases, leaving 19 bases between them. This CDR3 spans 16 amino acids. Per germline, CDR1 GTSNPN and CDR2 SVGIG (reference sequence). Comment on this clone: Its antigen is as yet unknown.

Sequencing used immunoSEQ multiplex PCR; TCRdb keeps in-frame clones, though not all of them. The sample consists of about 78,000 clones, just over 95% of them appearing once. Resections were taken during corrective heart surgery, and the thymus tissue came from these. The receptor comes from a boy younger than two with a congenital heart defect but otherwise immunologically healthy. The chain carries TRBV30 and TRBJ2-7; weak D call: TRBD1 (6 bases). Sample: thymus tissue. The DNA of the CDR3 is TGTGCCTGGAACCGCGAGTCCGGGACACCCTCCTACGAGCAGTACTTC. This gives the protein CAWNRESGTPSYEQYF.